This T cell receptor (beta chain) was found in a study of beta chain features in type 1 diabetes. Study-level information: Investigators examined some 110,000,000 sorted cells across all samples. Notes on the study in general: Researchers report that Type 1 diabetes patients had moderately but significantly shorter TCRB CDR3s across all four CD4+ subsets. More deletions and fewer insertions at VDJ junctions were seen in type 1 diabetes patients.

There are a few counts of this clone. Its antigen is unknown. Germline V gene sequence: CDR1 SGDLS, CDR2 YYNGEE. This CDR3 spans 16 amino acids. Trimming left V 0 bases short and J 6 bases short, with 16 bases between. The sequenced template was cDNA made from the entire isolated RNA. Sequencing was performed with immunoSEQ multiplex PCR; in TCRdb, only in-frame clones are kept and a portion is missing. The data show some 160,000 clones, just over 8% seen once. The rearrangement uses TRBV9 and TRBJ2-1; possibly TRBD2 for D (6 bases). The sequence was obtained from a woman aged 18-29 years with type 1 diabetes. The material sequenced was central memory CD4+ T cells from blood. The chain's CDR3 is CASSVGRGAVGNEQFF. The CDR3 DNA follows: TGTGCCAGCAGCGTAGGTCGCGGGGCAGTGGGCAATGAGCAGTTCTTC. Combining the CDR3 with reference TRBV9 and TRBJ2-1 gives the whole variable domain DSGVTQTPKHLITATGQRVTLRCSPRSGDLSVYWYQQSLDQGLQFLIQYYNGEERAKGNILERFSAQQFPDLHSELNLSSLELGDSALYFCASSVGRGAVGNEQFFGPGTRLTVL.